Sequencing of this T cell receptor beta chain was carried out in a study of T cells in tuberculosis. In the study overall: This South African cohort compared adolescents with or without latent tuberculosis against adults with active tuberculosis.

The CDR3 consists of 15 residues. Trimming shortened V by 0 bases and J by 0 bases, and 7 bases separated the two germline ends. The germline V gene encodes CDR1 SGHRS and CDR2 YFSETQ. Here immunoSEQ multiplex PCR was the method, and the copy in TCRdb shows in-frame clones only, minus some. The repertoire holds roughly 30,000 clones, roughly 82% seen once, with less than 5.5% in the top ten. The sample's time point: new active TB diagnosis, blood taken before or within 7 days of starting treatment. This clone has a single count. V gene TRBV5-1 combines with J gene TRBJ2-1; D call uncertain. The TCR sequence derives from an adult with tuberculosis. The sample was PBMCs, taken at tuberculosis diagnosis. The CDR3 DNA reads as TGCGCCAGCAGCTTGGGAGGTGGCTCCTACAATGAGCAGTTCTTC. Its protein product is CASSLGGGSYNEQFF.